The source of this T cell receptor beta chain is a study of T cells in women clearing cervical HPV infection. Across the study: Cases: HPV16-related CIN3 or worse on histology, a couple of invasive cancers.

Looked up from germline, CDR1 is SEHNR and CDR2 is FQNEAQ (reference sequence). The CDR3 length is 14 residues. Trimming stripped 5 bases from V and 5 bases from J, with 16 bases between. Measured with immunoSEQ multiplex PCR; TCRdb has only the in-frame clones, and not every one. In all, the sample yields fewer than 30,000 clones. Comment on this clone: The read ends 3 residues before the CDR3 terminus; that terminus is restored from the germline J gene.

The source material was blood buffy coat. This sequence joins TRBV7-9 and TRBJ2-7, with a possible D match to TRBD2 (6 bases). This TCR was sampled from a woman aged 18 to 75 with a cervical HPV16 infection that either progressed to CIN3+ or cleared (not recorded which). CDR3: CASSHSMGGDEQYF. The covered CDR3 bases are TGTGCCAGCAGCCATTCAATGGGGGGAGACGAG.